This record looks at one TCR beta chain sequence and its context. The entry originates in a study of blood T cell repertoires in COVID-19. Study-level information: Researchers got acute and convalescent COVID-19 samples from the United States, Italy and Spain. In each case, the material was cDNA or gDNA derived from T cells, B-cell-depleted T cells, or PBMCs.

The CDR3 loop spans 12 amino acids. Germline loops: CDR1 MDHEN, CDR2 SYDVKM. The ends were cut back, 5 bases at V and 3 bases at J, with 8 bases in the middle. In the original processing: Quantification of nucleated cells was approximated via reference gene primer amplification. The method was immunoSEQ multiplex PCR; TCRdb's version includes in-frame clones alone and lacks a portion of them. D and trimming were read from the DNA, whereas the V and J calls and clone size are those reported in that table. The sample holds approximately 73,000 clones; around nine tenths are singletons and the top ten take 1.5% to 2%.

The sequencing sample was made of peripheral blood. This sequence originates from a woman in her sixties or seventies with acute or convalescent COVID-19. The chain links TRBV28 to TRBJ2-7, with D possibly being TRBD2 (6 bases). The CDR3 sequence is CASSQTSYEQYF. In DNA form, the CDR3 reads TGTGCCAGCAGTCAGACTAGCTACGAGCAGTACTTC.